This T cell receptor beta chain is drawn from a study of blood T cell repertoires in COVID-19. Trimming shortened V by 5 bases and J by 5 bases, and 8 bases separated the two germline ends. The CDR3 consists of 12 residues. CDR1 and CDR2 from the germline V gene are SGHAT and FQNNGV. TCRdb's table, derived via immunoSEQ multiplex PCR, lists solely in-frame clones and lacks some. In the table there are fewer than 250,000 clones, approximately 84% of which are singletons. This rearrangement joins TRBV11-2 to TRBJ2-3; tentatively, D is TRBD1 (6 bases). The sequencing input was peripheral blood. The receptor was derived from a woman in her 70s with active or convalescent COVID-19. The CDR3 region is CASSGGGDTQYF. In DNA form, the CDR3 reads TGTGCCAGCAGCGGGGGCGGAGATACGCAGTATTTT.